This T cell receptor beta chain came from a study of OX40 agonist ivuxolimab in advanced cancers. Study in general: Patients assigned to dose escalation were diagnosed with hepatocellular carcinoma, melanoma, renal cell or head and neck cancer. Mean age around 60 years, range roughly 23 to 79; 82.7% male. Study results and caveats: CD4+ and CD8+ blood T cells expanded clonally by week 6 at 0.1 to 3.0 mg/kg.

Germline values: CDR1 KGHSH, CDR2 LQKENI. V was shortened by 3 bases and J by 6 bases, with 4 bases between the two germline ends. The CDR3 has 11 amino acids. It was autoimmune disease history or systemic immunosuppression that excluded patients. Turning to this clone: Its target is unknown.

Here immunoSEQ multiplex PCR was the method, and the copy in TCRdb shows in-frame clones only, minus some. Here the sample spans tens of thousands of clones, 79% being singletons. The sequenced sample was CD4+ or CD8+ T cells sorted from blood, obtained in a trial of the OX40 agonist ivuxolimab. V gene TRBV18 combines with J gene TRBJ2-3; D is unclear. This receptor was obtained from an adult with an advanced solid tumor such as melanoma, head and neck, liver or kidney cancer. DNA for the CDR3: TGTGCCAGCTCACCGTTGGATACGCAGTATTTT. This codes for CASSPLDTQYF.